These 17 T cell receptor beta chains share one sample of origin, sequenced in a study of T cells in Graves' hyperthyroidism and ophthalmopathy. RNA transcripts provided the source from which TCR beta CDR3 regions were amplified. HTBI primers were the set used in a first-round RT-PCR of the TCR CDR3. TCRdb recomputed calls from the multiplex PCR reads with MiXCR, one row per CDR3 protein. The sample records fewer than 650,000 distinct CDR3 sequences, around 15% being singletons. The sample was blood. These receptors were collected from a woman in her 40s with Graves' hyperthyroidism.

In this sample, this clonotype turned up many times. This chain connects TRBV28 to TRBJ1-3; D unresolved. This CDR3 contains 14 residues. V gave up 3 bases and J gave up 2 bases, with 8 bases separating them. From germline, CDR1 is MDHEN and CDR2 SYDVKM. The CDR3 nucleotides are TGTGCCAGCAGTTTGCATACAGCTGGAAACACCATATATTTT. Its protein is CASSLHTAGNTIYF.

This clonotype was seen at least ten times. J is TRBJ2-3 and V is TRBV7-2; D is possibly TRBD1 (5 bases). Germline V lookup: CDR1 SGHTA, CDR2 FQGNSA. The CDR3 has 17 amino acids. The ends were cut back, 6 bases at V and 3 bases at J, with 22 bases in the middle. The DNA of the CDR3 is TGTGCCAGCAGACGGTTTATGCAGGGCTCTAGTACAGATACGCAGTATTTT. Protein sequence: CASRRFMQGSSTDTQYF.

The rearrangement uses TRBV2 and TRBJ1-3; D remains ambiguous. Germline lookup yields CDR1 SNHLY and CDR2 FYNNEI. The CDR3 length is 14 residues. Trimming took 6 bases from V and 0 from J, leaving 9 bases between them. The CDR3 coding sequence is TGTGCCAGCAGGTCTAGCCCCTCTGGAAACACCATATATTTT. Encoded protein: CASRSSPSGNTIYF.

This clonotype appeared many times. This chain uses TRBV18 with TRBJ2-7; no clear D gene. From germline, CDR1 is KGHSH and CDR2 LQKENI. The CDR3 runs 12 residues. Trimming removed 3 bases at V and 5 bases at J, with 8 bases between. CDR3 protein: CASSPSVNEQYF. In nucleotides, the CDR3 is TGTGCCAGCTCACCCTCCGTTAACGAGCAGTACTTC.

The V and J genes are TRBV13 and TRBJ1-2, with D hard to call. Germline CDR1 and CDR2: PRHDT and FYEKMQ (reference sequence). V was clipped by 5 bases and J by 5 bases, with 9 bases between them. CDR3 length: 12 amino acids. CDR3 sequence: CASSLRPYGYTF. The CDR3 DNA reads TGTGCCAGCAGCCTCCGACCTTATGGCTACACCTTC.

The chain uses TRBV3-1 and TRBJ2-1; a possible D gene is TRBD2 (6 bases). Per germline, CDR1 LGHDT and CDR2 YNNKEL (reference sequence). CDR3 size: 17 residues. The germline V and J ends were trimmed by 3 bases and 1 base, with 16 bases remaining between them. The CDR3 DNA follows: TGTGCCAGCAGCCAGGATTCTAGCGTACCATCCTACAATGAGCAGTTCTTC. Residues: CASSQDSSVPSYNEQFF.

The chain couples TRBV29-1 to TRBJ2-7; 7 bases line up with TRBD2. Germline CDR1 reads SQVTM; CDR2 reads ANQGSEA. The V segment lost 6 bases and the J segment 2 bases; nucleotides outside the gene matches: 10. The length of the CDR3 is 14 residues. The DNA for the CDR3 is TGCAGCGTCCTGACGGCTAGCGGTGCCTACGAGCAGTACTTC. This translates into CSVLTASGAYEQYF.

The chain couples TRBV7-3 to TRBJ2-1, with D tentatively TRBD1 or TRBD2 (5 bases each). Germline CDR1 reads SGHTA; CDR2 reads FQGTGA. V lost 5 bases to trimming and J lost 9 bases, with 17 bases between them. CDR3 size: 14 residues. The CDR3 coding sequence is TGTGCCAGCAGCGCACCGGGGCCTGAGAGTGAGCAGTTCTTC. As protein: CASSAPGPESEQFF.

The chain recombines TRBV30 with TRBJ2-2; maybe TRBD1 (6 bases). The CDR3 is 11 residues long. Looked up from germline, CDR1 is GTSNPN and CDR2 is SVGIG (reference sequence). V lost 5 bases and J lost 7, with 8 bases in between. The DNA of the CDR3 is TGTGCCTGGCGAGGGGGCGGGGAGCTGTTTTTT. It is translated as CAWRGGGELFF. The full variable domain, with the rest looked up from reference TRBV30 and TRBJ2-2, is SQTIHQWPATLVQPVGSPLSLECTVEGTSNPNLYWYRQAAGRGLQLLFYSVGIGQISSEVPQNLSASRPQDRQFILSSKKLLLSDSGFYLCAWRGGGELFFGEGSRLTVL.

This clonotype was seen repeatedly, ten times or more. This chain connects TRBV28 to TRBJ1-3; TRBD1 aligns across 7 bases. CDR3 size: 17 residues. Trimming took 6 bases from V and 2 from J; bases not matched to a gene: 13. Germline V CDR1 and CDR2: MDHEN, SYDVKM. The CDR3 nucleotides are TGTGCCAGCAGCACCGGGACAGCTATGATGGCTGGAAACACCATATATTTT. It translates to CASSTGTAMMAGNTIYF.

This clonotype came up many times. This rearrangement joins TRBV3-1 to TRBJ2-7; no clear D. Between the trimmed V and J ends, which lost 1 base and 1 base, there was a span of 2 bases. CDR3 length: 12 amino acids. CDR1 LGHDT and CDR2 YNNKEL come from the germline V gene (reference sequence). In nucleotides, the CDR3 is TGTGCCAGCAGCCAAGTGTCCTACGAGCAGTACTTC. Its protein is CASSQVSYEQYF.

There are a few counts of this clonotype. This chain uses TRBV7-6 with TRBJ2-7; TRBD2 matches 10 bases. Germline V CDR1 and CDR2: SGHVS, FNYEAQ. The CDR3 contains 19 residues. The V and J ends lost 0 bases and 0 bases, in that order; junction bases with no gene match: 11. CDR3 loop: CASSLASGRAPPSSYEQYF. The CDR3 bases are TGTGCCAGCAGCTTAGCGAGCGGGAGGGCTCCCCCGAGCTCCTACGAGCAGTACTTC.

This clonotype appeared a few times. The chain recombines TRBV19 with TRBJ1-1, with D hard to call. V was clipped by 4 bases and J by 4 bases, with 10 bases between them. The CDR3 has 13 amino acids. CDR1 is LNHDA, CDR2 SQIVND, per germline (reference sequence). The CDR3, as DNA: TGTGCCAGTAGTACCATTCTGGCCACTGAAGCTTTCTTT. Translation gives CASSTILATEAFF.

This clonotype was recorded at least ten times. The V call is TRBV3-1, the J call TRBJ2-6, with TRBD2 identical over 7 bases. Trimming at V came to 1 base and at J to 1 base, leaving 7 bases not matched to a gene. The CDR3 spans 18 residues. CDR1 and CDR2 (germline): LGHDT, YNNKEL (reference sequence). The CDR3 here is CASSQVMGGKSGANVLTF. As DNA, the CDR3 is TGTGCCAGCAGCCAAGTTATGGGAGGGAAGTCTGGGGCCAACGTCCTGACTTTC.

The chain uses TRBV28 and TRBJ2-2; D uncertain. The CDR3 totals 12 residues. The germline V gene has CDR1 MDHEN and CDR2 SYDVKM. V was pared by 3 bases and J by 6 bases, with 5 bases between. The CDR3 DNA follows: TGTGCCAGCAGTTTCCTGTCCGGGGAGCTGTTTTTT. This codes for CASSFLSGELFF.

Details on this clonotype: This may arise from a read error, as a much more abundant clone is one base away. The V and J genes are TRBV7-8 and TRBJ1-2; a weak D match, TRBD1 (5 bases). V dropped 5 bases and J dropped 0 bases, with 13 bases sitting between them. Germline CDR1 SGHVS, CDR2 FQNEAQ. CDR3 length: 15 residues. The CDR3 DNA reads as TGTGCCAGCAGCACAGAGGAGGGACCTAACTATGGCTACACCTTC. Translating it yields CASSTEEGPNYGYTF.

This clonotype came up many times. This rearrangement joins TRBV20-1 to TRBJ2-3; 7 bases agree with TRBD2. The CDR3 consists of 12 residues. The germline CDR1 and CDR2 sequences are DFQATT and SNEGSKA (reference sequence). The CDR3 region has the DNA TGCATTCCCGGGACTACCACAGATACGCAGTATTTT. It is translated as CIPGTTTDTQYF.